The 30 T cell receptor beta chains below come from one sample, sequenced in a study of T-cell memory formation after mild COVID-19. Each CDR3 protein is one row after TCRdb ran MiXCR on the 5' RACE reads. Of roughly 130,000 distinct CDR3 sequences listed, about 15% are singletons. The sample comprised PBMCs or a T cell subset sorted from them (not recorded which). Receptors were obtained from a young man who had mild COVID-19 (a few samples of this study predate the infection). Cell type and time point are not known.

The table lists this clonotype with many counts. This chain connects TRBV5-5 to TRBJ2-3; 8 bases fit TRBD1. From germline, CDR1 is SGHKS and CDR2 YYEKEE (reference sequence). The CDR3 runs 15 residues. J gave up 10 bases and V 4 bases, and 14 bases lay outside the gene matches. The CDR3 region has the DNA TGTGCCAGCAGCGCCCCGGGGACAGGCCCTTCGGCGCAGTATTTT. Translated: CASSAPGTGPSAQYF.

The CDR3: CASSVASGPYEQYF. The CDR3 DNA reads as TGTGCCAGCAGCGTCGCCTCGGGGCCCTACGAGCAGTACTTC. The V call is TRBV9, the J call TRBJ2-7; D assignment may be TRBD1 or TRBD2 (5 bases each). V lost 2 bases to trimming and J lost 2 bases, with 11 bases between them. There are 14 residues in the CDR3. Germline V CDR1 and CDR2: SGDLS, YYNGEE. The full variable domain, with the rest looked up from reference TRBV9 and TRBJ2-7, is DSGVTQTPKHLITATGQRVTLRCSPRSGDLSVYWYQQSLDQGLQFLIQYYNGEERAKGNILERFSAQQFPDLHSELNLSSLELGDSALYFCASSVASGPYEQYFGPGTRLTVT.

This clonotype was picked up a small number of times. This chain connects TRBV7-2 to TRBJ2-2, with TRBD2 identical over 9 bases. The CDR3 totals 15 residues. Germline assignment: CDR1 SGHTA and CDR2 FQGNSA. Trimming at V came to 7 bases and at J to 6 bases, leaving 9 bases not matched to a gene. Written as DNA, the CDR3 is TGTGCCAGCATGAGGCGGGGGGGTCAGGCCGGGGAGCTGTTTTTT. Translating it yields CASMRRGGQAGELFF. Full variable domain (rest looked up from reference TRBV7-2 and TRBJ2-2): GAGVSQSPSNKVTEKGKDVELRCDPISGHTALYWYRQSLGQGLEFLIYFQGNSAPDKSGLPSDRFSAERTGGSVSTLTIQRTQQEDSAVYLCASMRRGGQAGELFFGEGSRLTVL.

V is TRBV10-3 and J is TRBJ1-5; D not resolved. V was trimmed by 0 bases and J by 0 bases, leaving 6 bases between them. The CDR3 consists of 15 residues. In germline, CDR1 is ENHRY, CDR2 SYGVKD. CDR3 bases: TGTGCCATCAGTGAGTCTACGGTTAGCAATCAGCCCCAGCATTTT. The encoded protein is CAISESTVSNQPQHF.

The chain links TRBV18 to TRBJ2-7; TRBD1 agrees at 7 bases. After removal of 3 bases from V and 2 bases from J, the junction contained 4 bases not matched to a gene. This CDR3 spans 14 amino acids. Germline V gene data show CDR1 as KGHSH and CDR2 as LQKENI. The CDR3: CASSPRDRAYEQYF. CDR3 nucleotides: TGTGCCAGCTCACCCCGGGACAGAGCCTACGAGCAGTACTTC.

In its sample, this clonotype was seen a few times. The rearrangement joins TRBV5-1 to TRBJ2-7; no clear D gene. Between the trimmed V and J ends, which lost 0 bases and 2 bases, there was a span of 9 bases. The germline gives CDR1 SGHRS, CDR2 YFSETQ. The CDR3 is made up of 14 amino acids. The CDR3 DNA follows: TGCGCCAGCAGCTTGGGTCCACTAACCTACGAGCAGTACGTC. Its translation: CASSLGPLTYEQYV.

This clonotype has only a few counts. The V and J genes are TRBV5-1 and TRBJ2-1; 7 bases fit TRBD2. V was clipped by 4 bases and J by 7 bases; unmatched bases: 5. Germline V gives CDR1 SGHRS, CDR2 YFSETQ. CDR3 size: 13 residues. The CDR3 DNA reads as TGCGCCAGCAGCGCCGACGGGAGGAATGAGCAGTTCTTC. It translates to CASSADGRNEQFF.

This clonotype occurred a few times. The V call is TRBV3-1, the J call TRBJ1-5; TRBD1 might be the D (5 bases). CDR3 length: 15 amino acids. Trimming stripped 0 bases from V and 6 bases from J, with 12 bases between. The germline CDR1 and CDR2 sequences are LGHDT and YNNKEL (reference sequence). In nucleotides, the CDR3 is TGTGCCAGCAGCCAAGATATTAACAGGCCTCAGCCCCAGCATTTT. Residues: CASSQDINRPQPQHF. The full variable domain, in which reference TRBV3-1 and TRBJ1-5 provide the parts outside the CDR3, is DTAVSQTPKYLVTQMGNDKSIKCEQNLGHDTMYWYKQDSKKFLKIMFSYNNKELIINETVPNRFSPKSPDKAHLNLHINSLELGDSAVYFCASSQDINRPQPQHFGDGTRLSIL.

This clonotype turned up a few times. The rearrangement links TRBV18 to TRBJ1-5; 9 positions match TRBD1. CDR3 size: 15 residues. J gave up 7 bases and V 4 bases, and 8 bases lay outside the gene matches. Germline loops: CDR1 KGHSH, CDR2 LQKENI. The CDR3 region is CASSLENRGQQPQHF. DNA of the CDR3: TGTGCCAGCTCACTTGAAAACAGGGGGCAACAGCCCCAGCATTTT.

In its sample, this clonotype was seen many times. The rearrangement uses TRBV4-3 and TRBJ2-6; D uncertain. The CDR3 contains 19 residues. Trimming cost V 4 bases and J 0 bases, with 19 bases left between them. Germline V lookup: CDR1 LGHNA, CDR2 YSLEER. The CDR3 DNA sequence: TGCGCCAGCAGCCCGAAATTTTCAGGACGGAACTCTGGGGCCAACGTCCTGACTTTC. Translated, it gives CASSPKFSGRNSGANVLTF.

This clonotype was observed a handful of times. This rearrangement joins TRBV4-3 to TRBJ1-5; no reliable D call. The CDR3 length is 17 residues. Trimming took off 0 bases at V and 5 bases at J, with 17 bases between the two ends. CDR1 and CDR2 (germline): LGHNA, YSLEER. CDR3 protein: CASSQDGPNRWHQPQHF. The DNA of the CDR3 is TGCGCCAGCAGCCAAGATGGTCCAAATCGGTGGCATCAGCCCCAGCATTTT.

This clonotype was observed a few times. The chain couples TRBV5-1 to TRBJ2-2; 7 bases fit TRBD1. The CDR3 loop spans 16 amino acids. Germline trimming cut 2 bases from V and 5 bases from J; bases unmatched to any gene: 9. Germline CDR1 is SGHRS and CDR2 is YFSETQ. This CDR3 reads CASSFSRGGATGELFF. Here the CDR3 DNA reads TGCGCCAGCAGCTTCTCAAGAGGGGGCGCTACCGGGGAGCTGTTTTTT.

V and J are TRBV12-3 or TRBV12-4 and TRBJ1-2; D is unclear. The CDR3 extends over 15 amino acids. With 3 bases removed from V and 5 bases from J, the gap between germline ends came to 16 bases. The chain's CDR3 is CASSLGRLPEYGYTF. The CDR3 DNA reads as TGTGCCAGCAGTTTGGGTCGATTGCCTGAATATGGCTACACCTTC.

In its sample, this clonotype was seen a few times. The V call is TRBV12-3 or TRBV12-4, the J call TRBJ1-1, with D possibly being TRBD1 (5 bases). V dropped 5 bases and J dropped 4 bases, with 20 bases sitting between them. This CDR3 region has 16 residues. CDR3 sequence reads: CASSGGPRGMGTEAFF. For the CDR3, the DNA is TGTGCCAGCAGTGGGGGTCCCCGGGGGATGGGCACTGAAGCTTTCTTT.

The CDR3 spells CASSYSLANTGELFF. The CDR3 DNA reads as TGTGCCAGCAGTTACTCCCTGGCGAACACCGGGGAGCTGTTTTTT. The gene calls are TRBV6-5 and TRBJ2-2, with D hard to call. V was clipped by 0 bases and J by 0 bases, with 5 bases between them. The V gene's germline CDR1 is MNHEY and CDR2 SVGAGI. There are 15 residues in the CDR3.

The J gene is TRBJ2-3, the V gene TRBV7-9; a weak D match, TRBD2 (6 bases). Germline CDR1 SEHNR, CDR2 FQNEAQ (reference sequence). The CDR3 has 15 amino acids. V was shortened by 0 bases and J by 7 bases, with 14 bases between the two germline ends. CDR3 bases: TGTGCCAGCAGCTTAGCGCGTCCTAGCGATTATACGCAGTATTTT. It is translated as CASSLARPSDYTQYF.

This chain joins TRBV7-6 and TRBJ2-2; 10 bases map to TRBD2. Germline lookup yields CDR1 SGHVS and CDR2 FNYEAQ. With V trimmed by 1 base and J by 2 bases, 7 bases remained unmatched. This CDR3 is built from 18 residues. This CDR3 reads CASSLEGLAGDNTGELFF. CDR3 in DNA: TGTGCCAGCAGCTTAGAAGGTCTAGCGGGGGACAACACCGGGGAGCTGTTTTTT.

J is TRBJ2-1 and V is TRBV5-1, with 13 positions matching TRBD2. Germline loops: CDR1 SGHRS, CDR2 YFSETQ. The CDR3 contains 15 residues. Unmatched junction bases numbered 4, after V lost 6 bases and J lost 4 bases. CDR3 DNA: TGCGCCAGCACCCGACTAGCGGGGGGTTACAATGAGCAGTTCTTC. Translating it yields CASTRLAGGYNEQFF.

The CDR3 region is CASSSSGGDWDEQYF. The CDR3 nucleotides are TGCGCCAGCAGCTCTAGCGGGGGGGACTGGGACGAGCAGTACTTC. The chain uses TRBV5-1 and TRBJ2-7; TRBD2 agrees at 12 bases. This CDR3 is 15 amino acids long. Looked up from germline, CDR1 is SGHRS and CDR2 is YFSETQ. V gave up 3 bases and J gave up 5 bases; unmatched junction bases: 6.

This clonotype was seen a handful of times. This CDR3 reads CASSLMWDRGGEAFF. Here the CDR3 DNA reads TGCGCCAGCAGCTTGATGTGGGACAGGGGGGGCGAAGCTTTCTTT. The chain links TRBV5-1 to TRBJ1-1, with 11 bases identical to TRBD1. Germline lookup yields CDR1 SGHRS and CDR2 YFSETQ. The trim removed 1 base at V and 8 bases at J, leaving 7 bases unmatched. CDR3 size: 15 residues.

The chain recombines TRBV5-1 with TRBJ2-5; TRBD2 matches 7 bases. The germline V gene encodes CDR1 SGHRS and CDR2 YFSETQ. J was trimmed by 4 bases and V by 4 bases; bases with no gene match: 4. The CDR3 sequence is 13 residues long. The CDR3 region is CASSSGAGETQYF. For the CDR3, the DNA is TGCGCCAGCAGCAGCGGGGCCGGAGAGACCCAGTACTTC.

A few counts support this clonotype. This chain joins TRBV23-1 and TRBJ2-3; the D is unclear. TRBV23-1 is an ORF; its function is uncertain. The CDR3 has 15 amino acids. V was cut by 6 bases and J by 0 bases, with 13 bases left in between. In DNA, the CDR3 is TGCGCCAGCAGAACCCCGGGTGCCAGCACAGATACGCAGTATTTT. This gives the protein CASRTPGASTDTQYF.

In its sample, this clonotype was seen a few times. The chain recombines TRBV11-2 with TRBJ1-1; D is unclear. Germline values: CDR1 SGHAT, CDR2 FQNNGV. V shed 1 base and J shed 5 bases, with 11 bases lying between them. CDR3 length: 14 residues. CDR3: CASSLVRGRTEAFF. The CDR3 DNA reads TGTGCCAGCAGCTTAGTACGGGGTCGGACTGAAGCTTTCTTT.

This rearrangement joins TRBV29-1 to TRBJ1-5, with D possibly matching TRBD1 (6 bases). This CDR3 region has 19 residues. Germline lookup yields CDR1 SQVTM and CDR2 ANQGSEA. The V and J ends lost 1 base and 0 bases respectively, with 22 bases between them. CDR3 nucleotide sequence: TGCAGCGTTGAAGGGGGACGGACAGCTTCCCATTATAGCAATCAGCCCCAGCATTTT. The encoded protein is CSVEGGRTASHYSNQPQHF.

The chain links TRBV15 to TRBJ2-3; D is undetermined. The V and J ends lost 0 bases and 2 bases respectively, with 3 bases between them. The CDR3 runs to 13 residues. Germline CDR1 is LNHNV and CDR2 is YYDKDF (reference sequence). CDR3 protein: CATSRDPTDTQYF. The CDR3 region has the DNA TGTGCCACCAGCAGAGACCCCACAGATACGCAGTATTTT.

This clonotype was found a few times. CDR3 residues: CASSIDTGKVYEQYF. CDR3 coding DNA: TGTGCCAGTAGTATAGATACAGGGAAAGTCTACGAGCAGTACTTC. V is TRBV19 and J is TRBJ2-7; TRBD1 might be the D (6 bases). The V end lost 0 bases, the J end lost 3 bases, and 12 bases lay between the germline ends. This CDR3 comprises 15 residues. Germline assignment: CDR1 LNHDA and CDR2 SQIVND (reference sequence).

This clonotype has at least ten counts. J is TRBJ1-6 and V is TRBV4-3; D not resolved. Trimming took 0 bases from V and 5 from J, leaving 8 bases between them. Germline V gene lookup returns CDR1 LGHNA and CDR2 YSLEER. The CDR3 runs 15 residues. The CDR3 is CASSQETADNSPLHF. CDR3 DNA: TGCGCCAGCAGCCAAGAAACGGCAGATAATTCACCCCTCCACTTT.

This CDR3 is CAWRRQGGTDTQYF. The CDR3 DNA follows: TGTGCCTGGAGAAGGCAGGGTGGCACAGATACGCAGTATTTT. The rearrangement joins TRBV30 to TRBJ2-3; the D gene is possibly TRBD1 (5 bases). The V end lost 3 bases, the J end lost 1 base, and 11 bases lay between the germline ends. CDR3 length equals 14 residues. Looked up from germline, CDR1 is GTSNPN and CDR2 is SVGIG (reference sequence).

This sequence joins TRBV12-3 or TRBV12-4 and TRBJ2-6, with 11 bases identical to TRBD1. The V segment lost 6 bases and the J segment 2 bases; nucleotides outside the gene matches: 6. The CDR3 covers 17 residues. The CDR3 sequence is CASSPGQGEAGANVLTF. The CDR3 bases are TGTGCCAGCAGCCCGGGACAGGGGGAGGCTGGGGCCAACGTCCTGACTTTC.

This clonotype was seen more than once but under ten times. The V call is TRBV5-6, the J call TRBJ2-3, with 8 bases matching TRBD2. CDR1 and CDR2 from the germline V gene are SGHDT and YYEEEE. This CDR3 is built from 15 residues. V was clipped by 4 bases and J by 4 bases; unmatched bases: 8. The CDR3 nucleotides are TGTGCCAGCAGCCACGGCGGGGGGACATCAGATACGCAGTATTTT. Translating it yields CASSHGGGTSDTQYF.